This entry lists 30 T cell receptor beta chains sequenced from one sample in a study of graft-versus-host responses after intestinal transplantation. Sequenced by immunoSEQ multiplex PCR; TCRdb stores in-frame clones only, minus some. The sample lists under 30,000 clones; 80% to 90% were seen once. The sequenced sample was PBMCs, obtained roughly 68 weeks after intestinal transplant. The receptors derive from a human patient who received an intestinal transplant, so some T cells may come from the graft donor.

This rearrangement joins TRBV27 to TRBJ2-1; tentatively, D is TRBD2 (6 bases). The V gene's germline CDR1 is MNHEY and CDR2 SMNVEV (reference sequence). Between the trimmed V and J ends, which lost 5 bases and 10 bases, there was a span of 30 bases. The CDR3 runs 18 residues. CDR3 in amino acids: CASSPHEPGLSQGNEQFF. The CDR3 nucleotides are TGTGCCAGCAGTCCACACGAACCGGGACTGAGCCAGGGAAACGAGCAGTTCTTC.

Worth noting for this clone: A junction end diverges from the germline sequence, so it may reflect a read error. The chain couples TRBV7-7 to TRBJ2-1; D possibly corresponds to TRBD1 (5 bases). This CDR3 comprises 12 residues. Germline-derived CDR1 and CDR2 are SSHAT and FNYEAQ (reference sequence). The CDR3 spells CASSLWGGEQFF. In nucleotides, the CDR3 is TGTGCTAGCAGCTTATGGGGCGGTGAGCAGTTCTTC. Looking up the rest from reference TRBV7-7 and TRBJ2-1 gives the full variable domain: GAGVSQSPRYKVTKRGQDVTLRCDPISSHATLYWYQQALGQGPEFLTYFNYEAQPDKSGLPSDRFSAERPEGSISTLTIQRTEQRDSAMYRCASSLWGGEQFFGPGTRLTVL.

The chain employs TRBV10-3 and TRBJ2-5; 12 bases fit TRBD1. CDR3 length equals 15 residues. V shed 6 bases and J 5 bases; nucleotides not matched to a gene: 7. Looked up from germline, CDR1 is ENHRY and CDR2 is SYGVKD. CDR3: CAISRDRGPGETQYF. For the CDR3, the DNA is TGTGCCATCAGCCGGGACAGGGGGCCTGGGGAGACCCAGTACTTC.

V is TRBV6-5 and J is TRBJ1-2, with TRBD1 as a possible D gene (6 bases). CDR1 is MNHEY, CDR2 SVGAGI, per germline. This CDR3 is 14 amino acids long. With 5 bases removed from V and 1 base from J, the gap between germline ends came to 11 bases. CDR3 nucleotide sequence: TGTGCCAGCAGTAGGACAGAAGTTAACTATGGCTACACCTTC. Protein product: CASSRTEVNYGYTF.

The V call is TRBV11-3, the J call TRBJ2-1; TRBD1 matches at 9 bases. Trimming at V came to 4 bases and at J to 5 bases, leaving 6 bases not matched to a gene. Germline CDR1 SGHNT, CDR2 YENEEA. The CDR3 has 15 amino acids. The DNA for the CDR3 is TGTGCCAGCAGCTCCTCCGGGACAGGGCACAATGAGCAGTTCTTC. Encoded protein: CASSSSGTGHNEQFF. The entire variable domain, with the rest obtained from reference TRBV11-3 and TRBJ2-1, is as follows: EAGVVQSPRYKIIEKKQPVAFWCNPISGHNTLYWYLQNLGQGPELLIRYENEEAVDDSQLPKDRFSAERLKGVDSTLKIQPAELGDSAVYLCASSSSGTGHNEQFFGPGTRLTVL.

This chain links TRBV29-1 with TRBJ2-7, with no clear D. The CDR3 length is 16 residues. Deletions cut 4 bases from V and 0 bases from J, with 19 bases between. Germline V CDR1 and CDR2: SQVTM, ANQGSEA. CDR3 region: CSVGTRRRSYSYEQYF. The CDR3 DNA is TGCAGCGTTGGGACCAGACGGCGGTCCTACTCCTACGAGCAGTACTTC.

The V call is TRBV5-1, the J call TRBJ2-7; 8 bases match TRBD1. The CDR3 is made up of 15 amino acids. J gave up 1 base and V 4 bases, and 7 bases lay outside the gene matches. From germline, CDR1 is SGHRS and CDR2 YFSETQ. This CDR3 is CASSAGQVLSYEQYF. CDR3 nucleotides: TGCGCCAGCAGCGCGGGACAGGTCCTATCCTACGAGCAGTACTTC.

The V and J genes are TRBV6-5 and TRBJ2-5; D is perhaps TRBD2 (5 bases). The length of the CDR3 is 12 residues. Germline V CDR1 and CDR2: MNHEY, SVGAGI. V lost 6 bases, J lost 3 bases, and 8 bases lay in between. The chain's CDR3 is CASSPGKETQYF. CDR3 nucleotide sequence: TGTGCCAGCAGCCCGGGGAAAGAGACCCAGTACTTC.

This clone showed up just a few times. The chain employs TRBV7-3 and TRBJ2-1, with 13 positions matching TRBD2. Germline V gene sequence: CDR1 SGHTA, CDR2 FQGTGA. The length of the CDR3 is 14 residues. Trimming at V came to 5 bases and at J to 13 bases, leaving 8 bases not matched to a gene. CDR3 sequence (DNA): TGTGCCAGCAGCCCCGGGACTAGCGGGACGGACCAGTTCTTC. It is translated as CASSPGTSGTDQFF.

V is TRBV5-1 and J is TRBJ2-2, with 9 bases matching TRBD2. The CDR3 has 14 amino acids. Germline CDR1 is SGHRS and CDR2 is YFSETQ. V was clipped by 5 bases and J by 6 bases; unmatched bases: 5. The DNA of the CDR3 is TGCGCCAGCAGGGATAGACTAGCGGCCGGGGAGCTGTTTTTT. It yields the protein CASRDRLAAGELFF.

This chain joins TRBV30 and TRBJ1-5; no definite D call. CDR1 and CDR2 (germline): GTSNPN, SVGIG (reference sequence). Trimming left V 3 bases short and J 3 bases short, with 9 bases between. This CDR3 is 13 amino acids long. CDR3 amino acids: CAWSPSFNQPQHF. The CDR3 DNA reads TGTGCCTGGAGCCCCAGCTTCAATCAGCCCCAGCATTTT.

The CDR3 loop is CASSISEASGELFF. For the CDR3, the DNA is TGTGCCAGCAGTATATCGGAAGCCTCCGGGGAGCTGTTTTTT. The chain joins TRBV6-5 to TRBJ2-2; no clear D. Trimming took off 5 bases at V and 6 bases at J, with 13 bases between the two ends. Germline V lookup: CDR1 MNHEY, CDR2 SVGAGI. The CDR3 covers 14 residues.

As DNA, the CDR3 is TGTGCCAGCAGCCCCTTACAGGGGGCGCAGCGCAATGAGCAGTTCTTC. Translated: CASSPLQGAQRNEQFF. V is TRBV7-3 and J is TRBJ2-1; 9 bases map to TRBD1. There are 16 residues in the CDR3. Germline CDR1 is SGHTA and CDR2 is FQGTGA. V trimming: 5 bases; J trimming: 6 bases; junction bases outside the gene matches: 11.

This chain uses TRBV28 with TRBJ1-3; 8 bases agree with TRBD1. V gave up 3 bases and J gave up 4 bases; unmatched junction bases: 8. Per germline, CDR1 MDHEN and CDR2 SYDVKM. The CDR3 extends over 16 amino acids. This CDR3 reads CASSFSGTGTGNTIYF. The CDR3 DNA reads as TGTGCCAGCAGTTTTTCCGGGACAGGAACCGGAAACACCATATATTTT. Full variable domain (outside the CDR3, taken from reference TRBV28 and TRBJ1-3): DVKVTQSSRYLVKRTGEKVFLECVQDMDHENMFWYRQDPGLGLRLIYFSYDVKMKEKGDIPEGYSVSREKKERFSLILESASTNQTSMYLCASSFSGTGTGNTIYFGEGSWLTVV.

The rearrangement links TRBV5-1 to TRBJ1-1; tentatively, D is TRBD1 (5 bases). V was cut by 4 bases and J by 1 base, with 11 bases left in between. The CDR3 runs 14 residues. The germline V gene has CDR1 SGHRS and CDR2 YFSETQ. The CDR3 DNA reads as TGCGCCAGCAGCACCCAAACAGGGAACACTGAAGCTTTCTTT. Protein sequence: CASSTQTGNTEAFF.

The V and J genes are TRBV19 and TRBJ1-5; 8 bases are shared with TRBD1. With 4 bases clipped from V and 0 bases from J, the junction kept 5 bases outside the gene matches. The length of the CDR3 is 16 residues. Germline V gives CDR1 LNHDA, CDR2 SQIVND (reference sequence). The CDR3 DNA reads TGTGCCAGTAGTACCAAGACAGGGGCTAGCAATCAGCCCCAGCATTTT. Residues: CASSTKTGASNQPQHF.

Here the CDR3 DNA reads TGTGCCAGCAGTCTGGACAGGGGGCCTGGAAACACCATATATTTT. Translation gives CASSLDRGPGNTIYF. The rearrangement links TRBV7-6 to TRBJ1-3; TRBD1 agrees at 11 bases. This CDR3 comprises 15 residues. J was trimmed by 2 bases and V by 6 bases; bases with no gene match: 3. The V gene's germline CDR1 is SGHVS and CDR2 FNYEAQ.

The chain recombines TRBV2 with TRBJ1-2, with D uncertain. CDR1 and CDR2 from the germline V gene are SNHLY and FYNNEI. The CDR3 sequence is 13 residues long. V shed 4 bases and J shed 8 bases, with 14 bases lying between them. This chain's CDR3 is CASSGRGTGGYTF. The CDR3 DNA is TGTGCCAGCAGTGGCCGGGGTACTGGCGGCTACACCTTC.

The V gene is TRBV28, the J gene TRBJ2-3; 13 nucleotides agree with TRBD2. This CDR3 has 18 residues. Germline values: CDR1 MDHEN, CDR2 SYDVKM. V trimming: 4 bases; J trimming: 4 bases; junction bases outside the gene matches: 11. The CDR3 DNA sequence: TGTGCCAGCAGTTCCCTTGGGACTAGCGGGGCCCCCGCAGATACGCAGTATTTT. Translating it yields CASSSLGTSGAPADTQYF.

The CDR3 DNA reads as TGTGCCAGCAGGGACAGTGGGACAGATACGCAGTATTTT. Amino acid sequence: CASRDSGTDTQYF. The chain employs TRBV6-1 and TRBJ2-3; TRBD1 is a possible D gene (6 bases). CDR3 size: 13 residues. The germline gives CDR1 MNHNS, CDR2 SASEGT. V shed 6 bases and J shed 3 bases, with 10 bases lying between them.

This chain connects TRBV6-5 to TRBJ2-5, with D perhaps TRBD2 (6 bases). The CDR3 loop spans 15 amino acids. V shed 2 bases and J shed 12 bases, with 22 bases lying between them. Germline V gene sequence: CDR1 MNHEY, CDR2 SVGAGI. CDR3 residues: CASSYGCGGTPLKYF. In nucleotides, the CDR3 is TGTGCCAGCAGTTACGGGTGTGGGGGGACCCCTCTAAAGTACTTC.

V is TRBV25-1 and J is TRBJ1-1; the D is unclear. The CDR3 consists of 12 residues. V lost 3 bases and J 11 bases, leaving 13 bases between the germline ends. Germline V CDR1 and CDR2: MGHDK, SYGVNS. CDR3 region: CASSDGSIGAFF. The CDR3 DNA is TGTGCCAGCAGTGACGGGAGCATTGGGGCTTTCTTT.

V is TRBV6-1 and J is TRBJ2-3, with D uncertain. CDR3 length: 10 amino acids. Germline V lookup: CDR1 MNHNS, CDR2 SASEGT. The V gene lost 7 bases and the J gene lost 2 bases, with 1 base spanning the gap. As DNA, the CDR3 is TGTGCCAGCAACACAGATACGCAGTATTTT. It codes for CASNTDTQYF.

The CDR3 coding sequence is TGTGCCAGCAGCAAAGCGCGACAGGGGTATCAGCCCCAGCATTTT. This gives the protein CASSKARQGYQPQHF. The V call is TRBV21-1, the J call TRBJ1-5; TRBD1 is the table's D call and was not checked against the DNA. TRBV21-1 is shown as a pseudogene. CDR3 size: 15 residues.

J is TRBJ1-1 and V is TRBV7-8, with a weak D call TRBD1 (6 bases). Trimming took 2 bases from V and 4 from J, leaving 14 bases between them. Germline CDR1 is SGHVS and CDR2 is FQNEAQ. This CDR3 is built from 15 residues. The CDR3 DNA follows: TGTGCCAGCAGCTTAAGGGGGGCAGGGTTCACTGAAGCTTTCTTT. Translated, it gives CASSLRGAGFTEAFF.

The rearrangement links TRBV6-5 to TRBJ1-3; TRBD1 is a possible D gene (5 bases). This CDR3 comprises 14 residues. Between the trimmed V and J ends, which lost 5 bases and 0 bases, there was a span of 8 bases. Germline V gene data show CDR1 as MNHEY and CDR2 as SVGAGI. In DNA form, the CDR3 reads TGTGCCAGCAGTCGGGACCTCTCTGGAAACACCATATATTTT. Its protein product is CASSRDLSGNTIYF.

The chain joins TRBV6-5 to TRBJ2-2; D may match TRBD1 or TRBD2 (5 bases each). V was cut by 10 bases and J by 1 base, with 10 bases left in between. Germline-derived CDR1 and CDR2 are MNHEY and SVGAGI. This CDR3 has 13 amino acids. CDR3 in amino acids: CATGTENTGELFF. The CDR3 DNA is TGTGCCACCGGGACGGAGAACACCGGGGAGCTGTTTTTT.

This sequence joins TRBV18 and TRBJ1-5; 9 bases match TRBD1. The CDR3 extends over 19 amino acids. Germline assignment: CDR1 KGHSH and CDR2 LQKENI. V lost 1 base and J lost 2; bases outside the gene matches: 12. CDR3 bases: TGTGCCAGCTCACCACGAAGTCGGACAGGGGAGAAAGGCAATCAGCCCCAGCATTTT. It specifies CASSPRSRTGEKGNQPQHF.

CDR3 DNA: TGTGCCTGGAGCCTGGGCCCAAACACTGAAGCTTTCTTT. This translates into CAWSLGPNTEAFF. The rearrangement links TRBV30 to TRBJ1-1; D is ambiguous. From germline, CDR1 is GTSNPN and CDR2 SVGIG (reference sequence). The CDR3 covers 13 residues. The V gene lost 3 bases and the J gene lost 2 bases, with 10 bases spanning the gap.

This chain links TRBV29-1 with TRBJ2-2, with 10 bases identical to TRBD1. With 4 bases clipped from V and 5 bases from J, the junction kept 4 bases outside the gene matches. Germline V gives CDR1 SQVTM, CDR2 ANQGSEA. There are 14 residues in the CDR3. In DNA, the CDR3 is TGCAGCGTTGTGGGACAGGGGCGAACCGGGGAGCTGTTTTTT. Translation: CSVVGQGRTGELFF.